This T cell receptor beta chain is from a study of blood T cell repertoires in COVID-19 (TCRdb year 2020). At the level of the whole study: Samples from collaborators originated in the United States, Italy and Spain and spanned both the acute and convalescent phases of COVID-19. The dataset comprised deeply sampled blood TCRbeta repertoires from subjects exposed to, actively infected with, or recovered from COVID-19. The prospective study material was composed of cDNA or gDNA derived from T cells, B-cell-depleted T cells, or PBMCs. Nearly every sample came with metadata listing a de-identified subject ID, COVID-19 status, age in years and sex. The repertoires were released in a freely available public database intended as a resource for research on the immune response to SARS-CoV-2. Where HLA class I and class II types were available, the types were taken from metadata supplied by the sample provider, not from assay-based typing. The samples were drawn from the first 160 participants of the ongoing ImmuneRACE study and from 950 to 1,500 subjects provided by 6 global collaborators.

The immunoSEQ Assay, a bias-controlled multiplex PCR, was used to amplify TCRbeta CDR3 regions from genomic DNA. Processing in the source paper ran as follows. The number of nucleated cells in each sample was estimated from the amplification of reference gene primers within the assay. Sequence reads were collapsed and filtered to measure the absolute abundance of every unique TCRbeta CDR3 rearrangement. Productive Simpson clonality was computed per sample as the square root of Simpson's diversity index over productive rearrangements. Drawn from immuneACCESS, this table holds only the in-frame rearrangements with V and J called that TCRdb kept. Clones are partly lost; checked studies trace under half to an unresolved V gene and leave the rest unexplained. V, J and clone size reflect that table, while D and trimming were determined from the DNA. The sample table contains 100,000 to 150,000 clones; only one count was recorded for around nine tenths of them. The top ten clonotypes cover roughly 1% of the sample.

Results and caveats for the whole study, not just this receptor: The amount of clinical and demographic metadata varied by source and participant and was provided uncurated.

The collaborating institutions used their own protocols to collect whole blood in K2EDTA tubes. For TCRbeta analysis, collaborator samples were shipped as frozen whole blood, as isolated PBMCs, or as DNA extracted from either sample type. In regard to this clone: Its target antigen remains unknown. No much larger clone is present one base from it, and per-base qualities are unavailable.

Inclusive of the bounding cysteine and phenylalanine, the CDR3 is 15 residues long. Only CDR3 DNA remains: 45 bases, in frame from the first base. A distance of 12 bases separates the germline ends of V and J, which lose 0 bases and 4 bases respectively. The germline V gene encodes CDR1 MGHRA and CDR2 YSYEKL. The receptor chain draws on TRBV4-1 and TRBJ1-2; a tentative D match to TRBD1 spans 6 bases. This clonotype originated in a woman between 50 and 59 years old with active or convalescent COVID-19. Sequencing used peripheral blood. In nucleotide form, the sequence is TGCGCCAGCAGCCAAGACCAGGGGTCGGGCTATGGCTACACCTTC. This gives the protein CASSQDQGSGYGYTF.